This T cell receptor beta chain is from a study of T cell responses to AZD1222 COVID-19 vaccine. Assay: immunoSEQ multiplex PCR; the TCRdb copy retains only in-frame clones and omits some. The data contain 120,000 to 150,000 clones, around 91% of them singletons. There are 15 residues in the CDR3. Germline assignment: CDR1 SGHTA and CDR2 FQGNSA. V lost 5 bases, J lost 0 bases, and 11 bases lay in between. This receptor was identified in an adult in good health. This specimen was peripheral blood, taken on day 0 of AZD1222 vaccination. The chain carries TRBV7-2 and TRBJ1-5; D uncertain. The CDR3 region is CASSLLRDSNQPQHF. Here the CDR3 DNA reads TGTGCCAGCAGCCTACTCCGGGATAGCAATCAGCCCCAGCATTTT.